This T cell receptor beta chain was identified during a study of T cells after yellow fever vaccination. TCRdb reanalysed the 5' RACE reads using MiXCR and keeps one entry per CDR3 protein. The table lists hundreds of thousands of distinct CDR3 sequences, about a sixth of them singletons, with roughly 17% in the top ten. A remark on this clonotype: Its specificity is not known.

With 1 base clipped from V and 3 bases from J, the junction kept 2 bases outside the gene matches. This CDR3 has 15 amino acids. CDR1 is LGHNT and CDR2 is FRNRAP in the germline V gene. Regarding the study as a whole: A secondary response was less intense yet reached its peak sooner, at day 5 versus 15. Few clonotypes appeared in both CD4 and CD8 compartments. Booster samples showed a return of most primary-vaccination clones (under 97% CD4, over 70% CD8).

The TCR originated in a young man who received the YFV17D yellow fever vaccine. The specimen comprised PBMCs, sampled 5 days after the first yellow fever vaccination. The J gene is TRBJ2-5, the V gene TRBV12-5; 10 nucleotides line up with TRBD1. Here the CDR3 DNA reads TGTGCTAGTGGTTTGGCGGGGACAGGGGAAGAGACCCAGTACTTC. This codes for CASGLAGTGEETQYF.